The 13 T cell receptor beta chains below were found in one sample sequenced in a study of blood T cell repertoires in COVID-19. The method was immunoSEQ multiplex PCR; TCRdb's version includes in-frame clones alone and lacks a portion of them. This sample has just under 60,000 clones; about 90% occur once, and the top ten carry about 4.5%. The sample consisted of peripheral blood. The receptors were gathered from a man aged 60 to 69 with acute or convalescent COVID-19.

This chain links TRBV5-6 with TRBJ1-1; D is ambiguous. Trimming left V 3 bases short and J 5 bases short, with 14 bases between. There are 14 residues in the CDR3. Germline V gene data show CDR1 as SGHDT and CDR2 as YYEEEE. CDR3 sequence: CASSYGSRETEAFF. CDR3 DNA: TGTGCCAGCAGCTACGGGAGCCGGGAGACTGAAGCTTTCTTT.

The gene calls are TRBV3-1 (or the pseudogene TRBV3-2) and TRBJ2-2; 16 nucleotides match TRBD2. The CDR3 contains 16 residues. Germline CDR1 and CDR2: LGHDT and YNNKEL (reference sequence). V was pared by 8 bases and J by 7 bases, with 7 bases of the junction left unmatched. The CDR3 loop reads CASGGLAGGNGGELFF. The CDR3 DNA sequence: TGTGCCAGCGGGGGACTAGCGGGAGGGAATGGCGGGGAGCTGTTTTTT.

The chain combines TRBV2 with TRBJ2-6; D remains ambiguous. Trimming left V 6 bases short and J 0 bases short, with 9 bases between. CDR1 is SNHLY, CDR2 FYNNEI, per germline. The CDR3 runs 15 residues. The CDR3, as DNA: TGTGCCAGCAGGCCACAGATCTCTGGGGCCAACGTCCTGACTTTC. Its protein product is CASRPQISGANVLTF.

The V and J genes are TRBV5-4 and TRBJ2-7; 7 positions match TRBD1. The CDR3 extends over 14 amino acids. Looked up from germline, CDR1 is SGHNT and CDR2 is YYREEE (reference sequence). V dropped 4 bases and J dropped 1; count of bases not matched to a gene: 5. The CDR3 sequence is CASSARDSSYEQYF. The CDR3 nucleotides are TGTGCCAGCAGCGCCCGGGACAGTTCCTACGAGCAGTACTTC. The full variable domain, with the rest looked up from reference TRBV5-4 and TRBJ2-7, is ETGVTQSPTHLIKTRGQQVTLRCSSQSGHNTVSWYQQALGQGPQFIFQYYREEENGRGNFPPRFSGLQFPNYSSELNVNALELDDSALYLCASSARDSSYEQYFGPGTRLTVT.

The chain carries TRBV6-1 and TRBJ2-1; TRBD2 aligns across 9 bases. Trimming removed 1 base from V and 3 bases from J; junction bases left unmatched: 13. The V gene's germline CDR1 is MNHNS and CDR2 SASEGT. This CDR3 region has 19 residues. The DNA for the CDR3 is TGTGCCAGCAGTGAAGGTGTTAGCGGGAGTTTCCCCCTCTACAATGAGCAGTTCTTC. Encoded protein: CASSEGVSGSFPLYNEQFF.

The chain links TRBV2 to TRBJ1-5; 8 bases agree with TRBD1. V gave up 7 bases and J gave up 5 bases; unmatched junction bases: 7. This CDR3 comprises 14 residues. Per germline, CDR1 SNHLY and CDR2 FYNNEI. In DNA, the CDR3 is TGTGCCAGCACCATACAGGGGGGCCATCAGCCCCAGCATTTT. Translating it yields CASTIQGGHQPQHF.

The chain uses TRBV10-3 and TRBJ2-3; 8 nucleotides line up with TRBD1. The junction had 2 bases not matched to a gene; V was cut back by 3 bases and J by 0 bases. Germline V lookup: CDR1 ENHRY, CDR2 SYGVKD. The CDR3 extends over 15 amino acids. CDR3 coding DNA: TGTGCCATCAGTGACGGACAGGGCAGCACAGATACGCAGTATTTT. It translates to CAISDGQGSTDTQYF.

This chain links TRBV27 with TRBJ2-3; 15 bases align to TRBD2. The CDR3 sequence is 20 residues long. Germline V gene lookup returns CDR1 MNHEY and CDR2 SMNVEV (reference sequence). V shed 3 bases and J 2 bases; nucleotides not matched to a gene: 12. The chain's CDR3 is CASSLDIGTSGRLDTDTQYF. The CDR3 coding sequence is TGTGCCAGCAGTTTGGATATTGGGACTAGCGGGAGGCTCGACACAGATACGCAGTATTTT.

The CDR3 DNA is TGTGCCAGCTCACCACCCTCACAGCAAAACATTCAGTACTTC. Encoded protein: CASSPPSQQNIQYF. The chain employs TRBV18 and TRBJ2-4; D not resolved. CDR3 length: 14 amino acids. Trimming pared 0 bases from V and 5 bases from J, leaving 8 bases between. Germline V gene lookup returns CDR1 KGHSH and CDR2 LQKENI.

This clone appeared once. This chain connects TRBV6-6 to TRBJ2-5; the D gene is possibly TRBD1 (6 bases). V was cut by 4 bases and J by 4 bases, with 7 bases left in between. The CDR3 has 12 residues. Germline V gives CDR1 MNHNY, CDR2 SVGAGI (reference sequence). CDR3 DNA: TGTGCCAGCAGTTGGGGGCGAGAGACCCAGTACTTC. It yields the protein CASSWGRETQYF.

This rearrangement joins TRBV7-8 to TRBJ1-1; D is perhaps TRBD1 (6 bases). CDR1 SGHVS and CDR2 FQNEAQ come from the germline V gene. The CDR3 covers 15 residues. The ends were cut back, 1 base at V and 0 bases at J, with 9 bases in the middle. CDR3 sequence reads: CASSLVDRMNTEAFF. The CDR3 nucleotides are TGTGCCAGCAGCTTAGTCGACAGGATGAACACTGAAGCTTTCTTT.

The V and J genes are TRBV4-1 and TRBJ1-4; D is undetermined. Germline V gene lookup returns CDR1 MGHRA and CDR2 YSYEKL. V gave up 2 bases and J gave up 5 bases, with 12 bases separating them. This CDR3 spans 15 amino acids. This CDR3 reads CASSQSHQKNEKLFF. The CDR3 DNA follows: TGCGCCAGCAGCCAATCACACCAGAAGAATGAAAAACTGTTTTTT.

The chain employs TRBV4-1 and TRBJ2-2; TRBD2 matches at 12 bases. V dropped 4 bases and J dropped 6; count of bases not matched to a gene: 9. The germline V gene encodes CDR1 MGHRA and CDR2 YSYEKL. CDR3 length equals 17 residues. Here the CDR3 reads CASSRPLAGGPSGELFF. CDR3 sequence (DNA): TGCGCCAGCAGCCGACCTCTAGCGGGAGGGCCGTCCGGGGAGCTGTTTTTT.